The text below deals with one TCR beta chain. Its antigen specificity is not known. One base away there is no much larger clone; base qualities are not given. The protocol used for the library was the immunoSEQ multiplex PCR assay. TCRbeta CDR3 sequencing was carried out by an external provider as a commercial service. On the study's bioinformatics: Productive nucleotide sequences and amino acid sequences obtained through in silico translation were used in the analyses. Diversity was measured with Renyi entropy across alpha values, using the median of 200 repeated subsamples to equalise sample size. The distance between each pair of repertoires was calculated as one minus the Chao-modified Jaccard index, which corrects for under-sampling, and this distance was used for clustering. Frequency-weighted overlap with synovial clonotypes was calculated across 200 sample sizes, using 200 draws without replacement for each, and the value reported was the one at the size of the smaller sample. TCRdb took this table from immuneACCESS and kept in-frame rearrangements with V and J called. Such tables lack part of the clones; where checked against another copy, unresolved V genes explain under half of the gap, and the rest is unexplained. The DNA was the basis for D and trimming; V, J and clone size are from that table. Here the sample has under 40,000 clones; around 93% occur a single time. About 3.1% of the sample is held by the ten biggest clonotypes.

This entry belongs to a study of circulating and synovial CD4+ cells in juvenile arthritis (dated by TCRdb to the mid-2010s). Turning to the overall study: Within each patient, the study compared the TCRbeta CDR3 repertoires of three groups: circulating HLA-DR+ CD4 T cells, bulk blood CD4 T cells, and synovial CD4 T cells. The goal of the repertoire sequencing was to confirm that synovial clonotypes were enriched in a circulating synovial-like CD4 T cell subset. General study outcomes and caveats: CPL and bulk blood CD4 samples differed in T cell genome counts by at least an order of magnitude, so sample-size effects were addressed. Circulating pathogenic-like lymphocytes clustered together with synovial T cells, and compared with bulk blood, the circulating pathogenic-like lymphocytes shared a substantially higher fraction of CDR3 sequences with synovium. No difference between circulating pathogenic-like lymphocytes and bulk blood T cells was detected by traditional Vbeta family usage analysis. Because overlap with synovium rose as sequencing depth increased, the measured fractions of shared clonotypes likely underestimated the overlap of the full repertoire. Synovial and circulating pathogenic-like lymphocyte repertoires were less diverse than bulk blood CD4 repertoires, with some CPL samples as oligoclonal as synovium.

The CDR3 contains 17 residues, cysteine and phenylalanine counted. Left in the record is the CDR3 DNA by itself, 51 bases read in frame from the first base. V loses 1 base of germline sequence and J loses 2 bases, and the interval between the two ends is 14 bases. In the germline V gene, CDR1 corresponds to SGHTA and CDR2 to FQGNSA. Donors of the sequenced samples were patients with active juvenile idiopathic arthritis. Sorting was carried out immediately after cells were thawed, and dead cells were excluded with Live/Dead Fixable Near-IR Stain. This clonotype was obtained from a human donor with juvenile idiopathic arthritis. The sequencing input was CD4+ T cells from blood. The chain uses TRBV7-2 and TRBJ2-2; the D gene is perhaps TRBD1, on 7 matching bases. The CDR3: CASSLGPGGRNTGELFF. At the DNA level, the sequence is TGTGCCAGCAGCTTAGGGCCAGGGGGGAGAAACACCGGGGAGCTGTTTTTT.